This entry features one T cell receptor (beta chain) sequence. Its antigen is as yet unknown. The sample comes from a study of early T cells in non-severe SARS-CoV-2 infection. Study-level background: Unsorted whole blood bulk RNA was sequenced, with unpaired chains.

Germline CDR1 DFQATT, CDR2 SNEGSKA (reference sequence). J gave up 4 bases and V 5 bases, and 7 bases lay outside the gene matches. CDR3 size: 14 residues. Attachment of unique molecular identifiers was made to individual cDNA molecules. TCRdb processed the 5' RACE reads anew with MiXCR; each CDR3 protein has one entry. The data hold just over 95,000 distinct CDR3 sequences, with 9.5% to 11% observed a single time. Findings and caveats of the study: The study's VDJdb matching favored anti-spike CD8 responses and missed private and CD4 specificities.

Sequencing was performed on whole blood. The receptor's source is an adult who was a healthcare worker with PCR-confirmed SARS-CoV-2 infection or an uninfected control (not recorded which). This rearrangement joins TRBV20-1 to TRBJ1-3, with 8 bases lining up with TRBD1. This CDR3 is CSAPMTGAGNTIYF. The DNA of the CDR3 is TGCAGTGCTCCAATGACAGGGGCAGGAAACACCATATATTTT.